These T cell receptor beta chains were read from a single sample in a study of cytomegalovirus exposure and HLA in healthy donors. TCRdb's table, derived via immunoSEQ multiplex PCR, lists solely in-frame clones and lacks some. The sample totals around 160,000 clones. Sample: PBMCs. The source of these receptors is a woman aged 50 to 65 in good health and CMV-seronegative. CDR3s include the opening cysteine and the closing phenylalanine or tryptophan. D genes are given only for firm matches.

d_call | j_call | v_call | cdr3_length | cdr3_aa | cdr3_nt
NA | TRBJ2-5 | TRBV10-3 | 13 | CATKRTDEETQYF | TGTGCCACCAAAAGGACAGACGAAGAGACCCAGTACTTC
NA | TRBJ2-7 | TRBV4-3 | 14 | CASSSRAGSYEQYF | TGCGCCAGCAGCTCAAGAGCAGGATCATACGAGCAGTACTTC
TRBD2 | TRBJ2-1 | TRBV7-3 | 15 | CASSRGLTSGNEQFF | TGTGCCAGCAGCCGAGGACTGACTAGCGGCAATGAGCAGTTCTTC
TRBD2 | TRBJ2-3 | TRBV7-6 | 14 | CASRGLAGDGTQYF | TGTGCCAGCAGGGGACTAGCGGGAGATGGTACGCAGTATTTT
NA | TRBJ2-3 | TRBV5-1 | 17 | CASSLGWGRAATDTQYF | TGCGCCAGCAGCTTGGGGTGGGGCAGGGCTGCCACAGATACGCAGTATTTT
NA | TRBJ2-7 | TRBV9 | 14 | CASSVGGRRYEQYF | TGTGCCAGCAGCGTTGGAGGGAGGCGGTACGAGCAGTACTTC
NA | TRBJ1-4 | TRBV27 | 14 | CATSGLGTREKLFF | TGTGCCACCTCGGGTCTGGGGACACGGGAAAAACTGTTTTTT
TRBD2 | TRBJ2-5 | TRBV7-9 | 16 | CASTEGTSGIEETQYF | TGTGCCAGCACCGAGGGGACTAGCGGGATCGAAGAGACCCAGTACTTC
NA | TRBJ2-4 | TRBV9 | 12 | CASSPEGNIQYF | TGTGCCAGCAGCCCCGAGGGAAACATTCAGTACTTC
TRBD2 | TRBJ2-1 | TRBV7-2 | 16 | CASSPEGREGLYEQFF | TGTGCCAGCAGCCCTGAGGGGCGGGAGGGCCTCTATGAGCAGTTCTTC
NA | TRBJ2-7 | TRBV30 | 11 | CAWSEGVEQYF | TGTGCCTGGAGTGAGGGAGTCGAGCAGTACTTC
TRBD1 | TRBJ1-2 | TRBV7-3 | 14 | CASSRGQGADGYTF | TGTGCCAGCAGCAGGGGACAGGGGGCCGATGGCTACACCTTC
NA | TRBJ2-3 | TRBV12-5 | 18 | CASGLATQGLGGTDTQYF | TGTGCTAGTGGTTTGGCTACTCAGGGTCTAGGAGGCACAGATACGCAGTATTTT
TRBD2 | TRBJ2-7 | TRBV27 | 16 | CASSFLAGGYSYEQYF | TGTGCCAGCAGTTTCCTAGCGGGGGGCTACTCCTACGAGCAGTACTTC
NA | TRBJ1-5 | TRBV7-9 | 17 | CASSLIRAGDGNQPQHF | TGTGCCAGCAGCTTAATTCGAGCGGGGGACGGCAATCAGCCCCAGCATTTT
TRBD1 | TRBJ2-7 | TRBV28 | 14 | CASRLRTGGYEQYF | TGTGCCAGCAGACTTCGGACAGGGGGCTACGAGCAGTACTTC
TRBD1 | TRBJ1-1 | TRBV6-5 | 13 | CASSSLDRGKAFF | TGTGCCAGCAGTTCCTTGGACAGGGGTAAAGCTTTCTTT
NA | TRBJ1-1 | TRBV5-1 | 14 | CASSLYQGSTEAFF | TGCGCCAGCAGCTTGTACCAGGGCAGTACTGAAGCTTTCTTT
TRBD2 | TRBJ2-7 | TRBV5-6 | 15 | CASSFGGRASYEQYF | TGTGCCAGCAGCTTTGGGGGGAGGGCAAGTTACGAGCAGTACTTC
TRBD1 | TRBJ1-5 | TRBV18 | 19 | CASSRFGTGTGARNQPQHF | TGTGCCAGCTCACGTTTCGGGACCGGGACAGGGGCCCGCAATCAGCCCCAGCATTTT
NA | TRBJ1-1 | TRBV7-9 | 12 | CASSLEHYEAFF | TGTGCCAGCAGCTTAGAACACTATGAAGCTTTCTTT
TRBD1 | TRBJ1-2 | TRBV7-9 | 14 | CASSPQGDGYGYTF | TGTGCCAGCAGCCCACAGGGGGATGGGTATGGCTACACCTTC
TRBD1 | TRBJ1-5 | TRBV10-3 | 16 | CAISATGGDGNQPQHF | TGTGCCATCAGTGCGACAGGGGGCGATGGCAATCAGCCCCAGCATTTT
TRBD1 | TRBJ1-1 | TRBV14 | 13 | CASSQNRQGKTFF | TGTGCCAGCAGCCAAAACAGACAGGGGAAAACTTTCTTT
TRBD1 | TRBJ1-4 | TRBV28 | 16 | CASSQTPGTGLEKLFF | TGTGCCAGCAGCCAAACCCCCGGGACAGGATTGGAAAAACTGTTTTTT
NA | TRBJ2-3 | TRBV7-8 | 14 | CASRPSGFTDTQYF | TGTGCCAGCAGACCCTCGGGTTTCACAGATACGCAGTATTTT
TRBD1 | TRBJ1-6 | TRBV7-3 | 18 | CASSPQGQRQSYNSPLHF | TGTGCCAGCAGCCCACAGGGACAGCGACAATCCTATAATTCACCCCTCCACTTT
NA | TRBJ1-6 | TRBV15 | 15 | CATSVQGRVNSPLHF | TGTGCCACCAGTGTTCAGGGGAGAGTTAATTCACCCCTCCACTTT
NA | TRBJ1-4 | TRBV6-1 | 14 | CASSEGGSDEKLFF | TGTGCCAGCAGTGAAGGGGGCAGTGATGAAAAACTGTTTTTT
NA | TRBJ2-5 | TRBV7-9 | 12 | CASSSLPETQYF | TGTGCCAGCAGCTCCCTCCCGGAGACCCAGTACTTC
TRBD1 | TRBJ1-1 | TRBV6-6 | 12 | CASRLGQAQAFF | TGTGCCAGCAGACTCGGACAGGCTCAAGCTTTCTTT
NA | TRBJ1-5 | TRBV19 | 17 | CASSPNRQEHSNQPQHF | TGTGCCAGTAGCCCCAACAGACAGGAACATAGCAATCAGCCCCAGCATTTT
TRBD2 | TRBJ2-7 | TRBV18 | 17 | CASSPSPSGGFSYEQYF | TGTGCCAGCTCTCCTTCGCCCAGCGGGGGTTTCTCCTACGAGCAGTACTTC
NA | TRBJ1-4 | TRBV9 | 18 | CASSVAEGGGKANEKLFF | TGTGCCAGCAGCGTAGCTGAAGGTGGGGGGAAGGCTAATGAAAAACTGTTTTTT
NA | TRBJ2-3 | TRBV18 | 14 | CASSPLTVEDTQYF | TGTGCCAGCTCACCACTAACTGTGGAGGATACGCAGTATTTT
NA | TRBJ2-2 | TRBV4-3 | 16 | CASSQVLVDLSGELFF | TGCGCCAGCAGCCAAGTGTTGGTAGATTTGTCCGGGGAGCTGTTTTTT
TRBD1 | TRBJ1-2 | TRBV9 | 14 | CASSGSGTGGSYTF | TGTGCCAGCAGCGGAAGTGGGACAGGGGGAAGCTACACCTTC
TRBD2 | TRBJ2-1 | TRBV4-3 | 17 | CASSPGDGSGFYNEQFF | TGCGCCAGCTCCCCAGGAGATGGTAGCGGGTTCTACAATGAGCAGTTCTTC
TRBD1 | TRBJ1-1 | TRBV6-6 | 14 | CASTRGTGGTEAFF | TGTGCCAGCACCCGGGGGACAGGGGGCACTGAAGCTTTCTTT
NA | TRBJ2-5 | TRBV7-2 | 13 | CASSPGRQGGQYF | TGTGCCAGCAGCCCAGGAAGGCAAGGGGGCCAGTACTTC
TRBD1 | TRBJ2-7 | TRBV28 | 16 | CASSSGTGGLSYEQYF | TGTGCCAGCAGCTCCGGGACAGGGGGGTTATCCTACGAGCAGTACTTC
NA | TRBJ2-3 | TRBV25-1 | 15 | CASSEGGRVADTQYF | TGTGCCAGCAGTGAGGGAGGAAGGGTCGCAGATACGCAGTATTTT
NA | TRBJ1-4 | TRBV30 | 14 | CAWASGTTNEKLFF | TGTGCCTGGGCCTCAGGAACAACTAATGAAAAACTGTTTTTT
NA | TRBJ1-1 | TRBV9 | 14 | CASTPGVPNTEAFF | TGTGCCAGCACCCCGGGGGTGCCGAACACTGAAGCTTTCTTT
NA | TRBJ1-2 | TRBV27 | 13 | CASTKGVEYGYTF | TGTGCCAGCACAAAAGGGGTGGAGTATGGCTACACCTTC
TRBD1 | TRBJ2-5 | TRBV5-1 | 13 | CASSADRVETQYF | TGCGCCAGCAGCGCGGACAGGGTAGAGACCCAGTACTTC
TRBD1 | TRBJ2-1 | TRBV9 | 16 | CASEPRQGGSYNEQFF | TGTGCCAGCGAACCTAGACAGGGTGGGTCCTACAATGAGCAGTTCTTC
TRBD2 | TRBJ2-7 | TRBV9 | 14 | CASSRAGGPYEQYF | TGTGCCAGCAGTCGGGCGGGAGGGCCGTACGAGCAGTACTTC
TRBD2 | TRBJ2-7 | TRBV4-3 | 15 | CASSQGLAGPYEQYF | TGCGCCAGCAGCCAAGGACTAGCGGGACCCTACGAGCAGTACTTC
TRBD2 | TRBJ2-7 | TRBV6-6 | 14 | CASSSLADLYEQYF | TGTGCCAGCAGTTCCCTAGCGGATCTGTACGAGCAGTACTTC
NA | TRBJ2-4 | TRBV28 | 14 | CASSPRVAKNIQYF | TGTGCCAGCAGCCCCCGGGTAGCCAAAAACATTCAGTACTTC
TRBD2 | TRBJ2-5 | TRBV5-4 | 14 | CASSSGGVKETQYF | TGTGCCAGCAGCTCCGGGGGGGTCAAAGAGACCCAGTACTTC
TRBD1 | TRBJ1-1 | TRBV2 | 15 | CASTPTGGFVTEAFF | TGTGCCAGCACCCCGACAGGGGGTTTTGTCACTGAAGCTTTCTTT